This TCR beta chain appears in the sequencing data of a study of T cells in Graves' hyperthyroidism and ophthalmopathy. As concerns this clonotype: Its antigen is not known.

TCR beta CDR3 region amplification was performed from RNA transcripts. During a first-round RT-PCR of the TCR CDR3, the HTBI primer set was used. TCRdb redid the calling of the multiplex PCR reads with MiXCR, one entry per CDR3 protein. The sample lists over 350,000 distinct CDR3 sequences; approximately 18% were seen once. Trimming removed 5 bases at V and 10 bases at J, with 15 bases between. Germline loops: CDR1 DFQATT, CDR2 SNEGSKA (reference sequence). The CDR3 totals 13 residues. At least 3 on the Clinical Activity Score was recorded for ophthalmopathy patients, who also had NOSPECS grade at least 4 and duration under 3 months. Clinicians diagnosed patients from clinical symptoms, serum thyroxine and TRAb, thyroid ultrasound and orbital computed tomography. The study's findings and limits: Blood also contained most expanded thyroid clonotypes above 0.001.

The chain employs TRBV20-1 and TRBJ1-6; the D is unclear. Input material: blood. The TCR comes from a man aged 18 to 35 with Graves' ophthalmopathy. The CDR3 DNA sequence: TGCAGTGCTTACTTGGACCGAAAATCACCCCTCCACTTT. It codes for CSAYLDRKSPLHF.